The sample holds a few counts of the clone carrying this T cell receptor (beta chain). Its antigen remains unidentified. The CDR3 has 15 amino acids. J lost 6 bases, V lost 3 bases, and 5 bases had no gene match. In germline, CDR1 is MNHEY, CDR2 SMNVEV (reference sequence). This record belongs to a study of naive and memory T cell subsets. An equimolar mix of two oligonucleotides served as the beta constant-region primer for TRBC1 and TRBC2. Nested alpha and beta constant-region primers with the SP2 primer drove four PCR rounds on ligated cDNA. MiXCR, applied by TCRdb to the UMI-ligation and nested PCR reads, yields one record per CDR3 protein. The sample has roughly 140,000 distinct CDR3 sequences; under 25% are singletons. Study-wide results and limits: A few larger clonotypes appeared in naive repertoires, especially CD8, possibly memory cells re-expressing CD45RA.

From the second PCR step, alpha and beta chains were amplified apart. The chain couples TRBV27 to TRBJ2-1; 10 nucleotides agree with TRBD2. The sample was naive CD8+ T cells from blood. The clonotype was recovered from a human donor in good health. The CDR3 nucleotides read TGTGCCAGCAGTTTCTCGCTAGCGGGAGTCAATGAGCAGTTCTTC. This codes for CASSFSLAGVNEQFF.